This entry concerns a single T cell receptor beta chain. No antigen is known for it. The sample belongs to a study of T cell responses to AZD1222 COVID-19 vaccine. Whole-study context: Second-dose schedules of about 4 or about 12 weeks were combined.

V trimming: 5 bases; J trimming: 2 bases; junction bases outside the gene matches: 2. Germline V lookup: CDR1 SSHAT, CDR2 FNYEAQ (reference sequence). The CDR3 runs 15 residues. Produced via immunoSEQ multiplex PCR; TCRdb's table is partial and in-frame only. The table shows tens of thousands of clones, with around four fifths occurring only once. Findings and caveats of the study: Repertoire sampling was restricted to post-peak T cell response timepoints. The study found vaccine-associated CD4 TCRs spanning spike, dominant at 160-218 and 743-854.

The TCR sequence derives from an adult in good health. This sample comprised peripheral blood, obtained on day 0 of AZD1222 vaccination. The chain recombines TRBV7-7 with TRBJ2-6; 8 bases map to TRBD2. For the CDR3, the DNA is TGTGCCAGCAGCCACGGGGGGGCTGGGGCCAACGTCCTGACTTTC. Its translation is CASSHGGAGANVLTF.